A selection of T cell receptor beta chains follows, all from one sample in a study of blood T cell repertoires in COVID-19. Clones were sequenced by immunoSEQ multiplex PCR, and TCRdb holds only the in-frame ones, with some missing. The sample has some 73,000 clones, 65% to 90% seen once. The sequenced material came from peripheral blood. Receptors originate from a man aged 50-59 years with COVID-19, enrolled during active disease. Both conserved end residues are part of each CDR3. D genes are given only for firm matches. Clone size is stated in some rows and not others, as once, few, many or a class when expanded.

TRBV27	TRBD1	-	TRBJ1-1	CASSPRRDRGLGTEAFF	TGTGCCAGCAGTCCGCGCAGGGACAGGGGGTTAGGAACTGAAGCTTTCTTT
TRBV11-2	TRBD2	-	TRBJ2-3	CASSNRIGRGDTQYF	TGTGCCAGCAGCAACCGAATAGGGAGGGGAGATACGCAGTATTTT
TRBV6-5	-	-	TRBJ2-2	CAITELPNTGELFF	TGTGCCATTACAGAATTACCGAACACCGGGGAGCTGTTTTTT
TRBV3-1/TRBV3-2	-	-	TRBJ2-7	CASSQFGWQYF	TGTGCCAGCAGCCAATTCGGGTGGCAGTACTTC
TRBV9	-	-	TRBJ1-6	CASSERRNSPLHF	TGTGCCAGCAGCGAGAGGAGGAATTCACCCCTCCACTTT
TRBV6-5	TRBD1	-	TRBJ1-6	CASSRDSNSPLHF	TGTGCCAGCAGTCGGGACAGCAATTCACCCCTCCACTTT
TRBV5-6	TRBD1	-	TRBJ2-2	CASSLYRGAGELFF	TGTGCCAGCAGCTTGTACAGGGGTGCCGGGGAGCTGTTTTTT
TRBV12-3/TRBV12-4	-	-	TRBJ1-1	CASQQGNTEAFF	TGTGCCAGCCAACAGGGGAACACTGAAGCTTTCTTT
TRBV12-3/TRBV12-4	-	-	TRBJ2-2	CASSLNFPGELFF	TGTGCCAGCAGTTTAAACTTTCCCGGGGAGCTGTTTTTT
TRBV15	TRBD1	-	TRBJ1-5	CATSRGKTGTGRNQPQHF	TGTGCCACCAGCAGAGGAAAGACCGGGACAGGGAGAAATCAGCCCCAGCATTTT
TRBV28	-	-	TRBJ1-3	CASSTPYSGNTIYF	TGTGCCAGCAGTACACCTTACTCTGGAAACACCATATATTTT
TRBV6-5	TRBD1	-	TRBJ1-2	CASSYSWDSNYGYTF	TGTGCCAGCAGTTACTCGTGGGACAGCAACTATGGCTACACCTTC
TRBV7-2	-	-	TRBJ1-4	CASSYGGLANEKLFF	TGTGCCAGCAGTTACGGCGGTCTGGCTAATGAAAAACTGTTTTTT
TRBV7-9	-	-	TRBJ1-1	CASSLGAPHEAFF	TGTGCCAGCAGCTTGGGGGCCCCTCATGAAGCTTTCTTT
TRBV30	TRBD2	-	TRBJ2-1	CAWSSTSGMSYNEQFF	TGTGCCTGGAGTTCAACTAGCGGGATGTCCTACAATGAGCAGTTCTTC
TRBV5-1	-	few	TRBJ2-1	CASSPVGGDREQFF	TGCGCCAGCAGCCCCGTAGGGGGGGATAGGGAGCAGTTCTTC
TRBV30	TRBD1	-	TRBJ2-7	CAWNRGLEDEQYF	TGTGCCTGGAACAGGGGGTTAGAGGACGAGCAGTACTTC
TRBV6-6	TRBD1	-	TRBJ2-7	CASIRTGGGEQYF	TGTGCCAGCATTAGGACAGGGGGCGGCGAGCAGTACTTC
TRBV7-2	-	-	TRBJ1-2	CASSFSEQKPYTF	TGTGCCAGCAGCTTCTCGGAACAGAAGCCCTACACCTTC
TRBV4-1	TRBD1	-	TRBJ2-3	CASSQGQGLPDTQYF	TGCGCCAGCAGCCAAGGACAGGGTTTGCCAGATACGCAGTATTTT
TRBV6-1	-	once	TRBJ1-2	CASSERGGLGGYTF	TGTGCCAGCAGTGAAAGAGGCGGCCTAGGTGGCTACACCTTC
TRBV4-1	TRBD1	once	TRBJ1-6	CASSPRTGANSPLHF	TGCGCCAGCAGCCCCCGGACAGGGGCTAATTCACCCCTCCACTTT
TRBV5-1	TRBD2	-	TRBJ2-7	CASSRTSGRSDEQYF	TGCGCCAGCAGCCGGACTAGCGGGAGGTCCGACGAGCAGTACTTC
TRBV20-1	TRBD2	-	TRBJ2-7	CSASLGGYEQYF	TGCAGTGCGAGTCTCGGGGGGTATGAGCAGTACTTC
TRBV6-5	-	-	TRBJ2-5	CASSYSALETQYF	TGTGCCAGCAGTTACTCCGCGCTTGAGACCCAGTACTTC
TRBV11-3	-	-	TRBJ2-5	CASSLGGSEETQYF	TGTGCCAGCAGCCTTGGCGGGTCGGAAGAGACCCAGTACTTC
TRBV28	-	-	TRBJ1-1	CASSLIGGAVNTEAFF	TGTGCCAGCAGTTTGATTGGGGGGGCGGTGAACACTGAAGCTTTCTTT
TRBV30	TRBD1	once	TRBJ2-3	CAWQKTGWADTQYF	TGTGCCTGGCAAAAGACAGGGTGGGCAGATACGCAGTATTTT
TRBV24-1	-	once	TRBJ2-5	CATSVGGAPQETQYF	TGTGCCACCAGTGTTGGGGGGGCCCCTCAAGAGACCCAGTACTTC
TRBV9	TRBD1	-	TRBJ1-4	CASSGLPGQSDEKLFF	TGTGCCAGCAGCGGATTGCCGGGACAGTCTGATGAAAAACTGTTTTTT
TRBV27	TRBD1	-	TRBJ2-7	CASSPLTGGVDEQYF	TGTGCCAGCAGTCCCCTGACAGGGGGCGTCGACGAGCAGTACTTC
TRBV24-1	-	once	TRBJ2-1	CATSYGSVIDEQFF	TGTGCCACCAGTTACGGGAGTGTAATTGATGAGCAGTTCTTC
TRBV5-1	-	-	TRBJ2-5	CASRGLVIGGGQETQYF	TGCGCCAGCAGGGGACTTGTTATTGGTGGGGGACAAGAGACCCAGTACTTC
TRBV19	-	few	TRBJ1-5	CASTQTGYQPQHF	TGTGCCAGCACCCAGACAGGATATCAGCCCCAGCATTTT
TRBV7-8	TRBD1	-	TRBJ2-2	CASSKTGDDTGELFF	TGTGCCAGCAGCAAAACAGGGGACGACACCGGGGAGCTGTTTTTT
TRBV6-5	-	once	TRBJ2-7	CASSPRDSHYEQYF	TGTGCCAGCAGTCCCCGGGACTCACACTACGAGCAGTACTTC
TRBV5-6	TRBD1	-	TRBJ2-7	CASRYTGGQYF	TGTGCCAGCAGGTATACAGGGGGGCAGTACTTC
TRBV6-2/TRBV6-3	TRBD2	-	TRBJ2-1	CASSTGTSRRNEQFF	TGTGCCAGCAGTACCGGGACTAGCCGCCGCAATGAGCAGTTCTTC
TRBV30	TRBD2	-	TRBJ2-7	CAWSLGLAADEQYF	TGTGCCTGGAGCTTGGGACTAGCTGCCGACGAGCAGTACTTC
TRBV18	-	few	TRBJ1-2	CASSPGQKSGYTF	TGTGCCAGCTCACCCGGACAGAAATCCGGCTACACCTTC
TRBV6-6	-	few	TRBJ1-1	CASSRDKGWGNTEAFF	TGTGCCAGCAGTCGGGACAAGGGATGGGGTAACACTGAAGCTTTCTTT
TRBV5-1	-	-	TRBJ2-7	CAIPDRRPYLSYEQYF	TGCGCCATCCCAGACAGGAGGCCCTATCTGTCCTACGAGCAGTACTTC
TRBV15	TRBD1	-	TRBJ1-4	CATSMTGGAFNEKLFF	TGTGCCACCAGCATGACAGGGGGCGCATTTAATGAAAAACTGTTTTTT
TRBV9	-	many	TRBJ2-7	CASSPGAYEQYF	TGTGCCAGCAGCCCAGGGGCCTACGAGCAGTACTTC
TRBV19	TRBD1	few	TRBJ2-7	CASGRTGGRYEQYF	TGTGCCAGTGGTCGGACAGGGGGCCGCTACGAGCAGTACTTC
TRBV28	-	-	TRBJ2-5	CASSVVAPVVETQYF	TGTGCCAGCAGTGTGGTAGCTCCTGTGGTAGAGACCCAGTACTTC
TRBV5-4	TRBD2	once	TRBJ2-3	CASSLDGLAGGGTQYF	TGTGCCAGCAGCTTGGACGGACTAGCGGGAGGGGGTACGCAGTATTTT
TRBV27	TRBD2	-	TRBJ2-1	CASSLRRGLADEQFF	TGTGCCAGCAGTTTACGTAGGGGACTAGCCGATGAGCAGTTCTTC
TRBV9	-	-	TRBJ2-1	CASSVSVNEQFF	TGTGCCAGCAGCGTATCAGTCAATGAGCAGTTCTTC
TRBV6-5	-	few	TRBJ1-2	CAIKFGRGSGYTF	TGTGCCATCAAATTTGGACGGGGGTCCGGCTACACCTTC
TRBV28	-	-	TRBJ2-7	CATSPPGELDEQYF	TGTGCCACCAGCCCACCAGGGGAGCTTGACGAGCAGTACTTC
TRBV19	-	-	TRBJ2-5	CASSTRGFQETQYF	TGTGCCAGTAGTACCCGGGGATTCCAAGAGACCCAGTACTTC
TRBV6-6	-	-	TRBJ1-4	CASSYSQGGEKLFF	TGTGCCAGCAGTTACTCACAGGGTGGGGAAAAACTGTTTTTT
TRBV5-1	-	-	TRBJ2-7	CASSLPGVPPRREQYF	TGCGCCAGCAGCTTGCCCGGGGTCCCGCCACGGCGAGAGCAGTACTTC
TRBV9	TRBD1	-	TRBJ1-2	CASTMTGSNDGYTF	TGTGCCAGCACCATGACAGGGTCCAATGATGGCTACACCTTC
TRBV18	-	-	TRBJ2-5	CASSPPAREETQYF	TGTGCCAGCTCACCACCGGCGAGGGAAGAGACCCAGTACTTC
TRBV10-3	-	-	TRBJ1-1	CAISDTAEDTEAFF	TGTGCCATCAGTGATACCGCGGAGGATACTGAAGCTTTCTTT